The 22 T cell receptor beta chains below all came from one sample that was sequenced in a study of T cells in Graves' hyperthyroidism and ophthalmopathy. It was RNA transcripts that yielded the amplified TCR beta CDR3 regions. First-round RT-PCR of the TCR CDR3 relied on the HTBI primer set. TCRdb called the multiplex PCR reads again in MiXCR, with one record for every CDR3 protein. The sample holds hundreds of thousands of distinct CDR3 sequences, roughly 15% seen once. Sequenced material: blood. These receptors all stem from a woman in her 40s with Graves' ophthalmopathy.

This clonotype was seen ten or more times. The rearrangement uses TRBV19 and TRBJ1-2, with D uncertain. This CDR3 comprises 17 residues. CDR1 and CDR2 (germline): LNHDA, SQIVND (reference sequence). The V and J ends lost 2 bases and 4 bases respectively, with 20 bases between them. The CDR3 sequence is CASSIKLSSSRAYGYTF. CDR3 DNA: TGTGCCAGTAGTATAAAGTTGTCGTCCAGTCGGGCCTATGGCTACACCTTC.

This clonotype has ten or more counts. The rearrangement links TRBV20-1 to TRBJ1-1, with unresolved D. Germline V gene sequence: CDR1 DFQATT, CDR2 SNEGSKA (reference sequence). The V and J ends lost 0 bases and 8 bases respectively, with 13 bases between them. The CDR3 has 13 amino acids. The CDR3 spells CSARDRWEAEAFF. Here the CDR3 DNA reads TGCAGTGCTAGAGATCGGTGGGAGGCAGAAGCTTTCTTT.

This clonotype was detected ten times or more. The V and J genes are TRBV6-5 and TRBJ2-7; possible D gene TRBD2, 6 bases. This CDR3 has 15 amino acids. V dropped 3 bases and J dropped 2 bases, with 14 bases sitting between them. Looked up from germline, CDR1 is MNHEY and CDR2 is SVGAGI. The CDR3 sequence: CASSYIGSGTYEQYF. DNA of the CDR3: TGTGCCAGCAGTTATATCGGGAGTGGAACCTACGAGCAGTACTTC.

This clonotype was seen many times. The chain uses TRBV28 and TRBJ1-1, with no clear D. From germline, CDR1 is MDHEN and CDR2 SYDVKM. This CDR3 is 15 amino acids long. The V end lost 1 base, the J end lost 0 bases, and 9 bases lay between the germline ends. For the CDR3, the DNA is TGTGCCAGCAGTTTATCGGGGTCCGTGAACACTGAAGCTTTCTTT. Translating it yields CASSLSGSVNTEAFF. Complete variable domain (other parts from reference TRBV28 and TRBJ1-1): DVKVTQSSRYLVKRTGEKVFLECVQDMDHENMFWYRQDPGLGLRLIYFSYDVKMKEKGDIPEGYSVSREKKERFSLILESASTNQTSMYLCASSLSGSVNTEAFFGQGTRLTVV.

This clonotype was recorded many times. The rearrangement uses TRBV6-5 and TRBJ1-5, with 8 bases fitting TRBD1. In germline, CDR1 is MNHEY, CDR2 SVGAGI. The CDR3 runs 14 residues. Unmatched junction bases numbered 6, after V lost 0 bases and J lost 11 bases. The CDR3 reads CASSYSLTGEAQHF. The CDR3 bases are TGTGCCAGCAGTTACTCGTTGACAGGGGAGGCCCAGCATTTT.

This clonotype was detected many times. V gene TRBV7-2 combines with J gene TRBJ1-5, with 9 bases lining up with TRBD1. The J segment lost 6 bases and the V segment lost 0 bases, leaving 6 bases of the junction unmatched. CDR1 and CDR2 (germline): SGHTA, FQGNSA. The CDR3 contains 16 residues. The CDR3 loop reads CASSLALGQGGQPQHF. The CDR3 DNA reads TGTGCCAGCAGCTTAGCGCTGGGACAGGGAGGTCAGCCCCAGCATTTT.

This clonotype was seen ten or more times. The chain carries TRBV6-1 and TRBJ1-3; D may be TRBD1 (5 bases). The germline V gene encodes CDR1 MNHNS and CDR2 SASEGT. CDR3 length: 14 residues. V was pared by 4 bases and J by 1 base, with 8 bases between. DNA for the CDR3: TGTGCCAGCAGTGGGGGGTTGTCTGGAAACACCATATATTTT. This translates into CASSGGLSGNTIYF.

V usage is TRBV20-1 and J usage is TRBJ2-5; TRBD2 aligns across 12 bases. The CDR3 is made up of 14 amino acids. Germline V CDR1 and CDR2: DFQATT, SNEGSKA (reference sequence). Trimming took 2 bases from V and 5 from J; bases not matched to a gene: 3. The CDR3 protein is CSARTSGRRETQYF. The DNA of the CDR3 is TGCAGTGCTAGAACTAGCGGGAGGCGGGAGACCCAGTACTTC.

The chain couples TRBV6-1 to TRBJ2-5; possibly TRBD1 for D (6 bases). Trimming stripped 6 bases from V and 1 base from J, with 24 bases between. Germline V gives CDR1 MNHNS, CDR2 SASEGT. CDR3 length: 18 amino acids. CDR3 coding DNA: TGTGCCAGCAGCCGCAGAGTGACAGGTGAAGGTACCCAAGAGACCCAGTACTTC. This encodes CASSRRVTGEGTQETQYF.

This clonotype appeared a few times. The CDR3 protein is CASSLTGLGEQPQHF. In nucleotides, the CDR3 is TGTGCCAGCAGCTTAACAGGGCTCGGGGAACAGCCCCAGCATTTT. This sequence joins TRBV6-5 and TRBJ1-5; D perhaps matches TRBD1 (6 bases). CDR3 length: 15 amino acids. Germline V gene data show CDR1 as MNHEY and CDR2 as SVGAGI. The V and J ends lost 6 bases and 7 bases respectively, with 19 bases between them.

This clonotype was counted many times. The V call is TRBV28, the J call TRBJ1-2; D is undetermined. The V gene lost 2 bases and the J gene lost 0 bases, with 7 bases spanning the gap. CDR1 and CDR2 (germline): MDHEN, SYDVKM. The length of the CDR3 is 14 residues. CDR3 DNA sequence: TGTGCCAGCAGTTTACTGTCTTCTAACTATGGCTACACCTTC. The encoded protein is CASSLLSSNYGYTF.

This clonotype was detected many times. CDR3 coding DNA: TGTGCCAGCAGCTTAGCCGATGGCGGGAGGGAAACCTACGAGCAGTACTTC. Its protein product is CASSLADGGRETYEQYF. The chain is built from TRBV11-1 and TRBJ2-7; 9 nucleotides line up with TRBD2. This CDR3 region has 17 residues. Unmatched junction bases numbered 8, after V lost 0 bases and J lost 2 bases. Germline V gene data show CDR1 as SGHAT and CDR2 as FQDESV (reference sequence). Full variable domain (outside the CDR3, taken from reference TRBV11-1 and TRBJ2-7): EAEVAQSPRYKITEKSQAVAFWCDPISGHATLYWYRQILGQGPELLVQFQDESVVDDSQLPKDRFSAERLKGVDSTLKIQPAELGDSAMYLCASSLADGGRETYEQYFGPGTRLTVT.

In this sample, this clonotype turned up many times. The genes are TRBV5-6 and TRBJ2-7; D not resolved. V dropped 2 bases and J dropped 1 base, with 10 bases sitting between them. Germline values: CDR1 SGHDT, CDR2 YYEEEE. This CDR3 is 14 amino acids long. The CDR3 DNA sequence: TGTGCCAGCAGCTTAAACCCGAAGTCCTACGAGCAGTACTTC. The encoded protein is CASSLNPKSYEQYF.

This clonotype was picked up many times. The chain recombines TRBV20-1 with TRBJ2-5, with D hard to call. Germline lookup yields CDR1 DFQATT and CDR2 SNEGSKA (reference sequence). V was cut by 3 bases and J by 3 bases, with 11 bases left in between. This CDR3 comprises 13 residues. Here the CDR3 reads CSARPPGKETQYF. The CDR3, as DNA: TGCAGTGCTAGGCCGCCAGGCAAAGAGACCCAGTACTTC.

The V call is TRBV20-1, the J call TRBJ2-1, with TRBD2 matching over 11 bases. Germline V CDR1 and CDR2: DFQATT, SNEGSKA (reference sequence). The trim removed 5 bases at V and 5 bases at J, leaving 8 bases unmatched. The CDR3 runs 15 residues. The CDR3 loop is CSAPPGTSGHNEQFF. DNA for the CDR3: TGCAGTGCTCCTCCCGGGACTAGCGGACACAATGAGCAGTTCTTC.

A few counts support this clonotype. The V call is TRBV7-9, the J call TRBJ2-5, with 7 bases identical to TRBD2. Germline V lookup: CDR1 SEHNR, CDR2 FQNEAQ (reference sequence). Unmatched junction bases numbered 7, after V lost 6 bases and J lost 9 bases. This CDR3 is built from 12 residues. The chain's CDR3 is CASSLEGGAQYF. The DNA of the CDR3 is TGTGCCAGCAGTCTGGAGGGAGGGGCCCAGTACTTC.

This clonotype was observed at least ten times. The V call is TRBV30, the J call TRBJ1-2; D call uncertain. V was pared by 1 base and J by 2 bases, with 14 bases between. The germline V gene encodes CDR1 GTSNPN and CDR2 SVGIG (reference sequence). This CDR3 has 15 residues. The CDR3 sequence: CAWSALRTENYGYTF. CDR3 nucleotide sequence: TGTGCCTGGAGTGCCCTTCGGACGGAGAACTATGGCTACACCTTC.

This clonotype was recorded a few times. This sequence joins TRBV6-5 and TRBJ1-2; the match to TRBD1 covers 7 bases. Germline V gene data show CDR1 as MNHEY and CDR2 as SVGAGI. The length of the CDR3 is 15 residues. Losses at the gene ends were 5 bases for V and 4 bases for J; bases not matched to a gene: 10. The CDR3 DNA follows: TGTGCCAGCAGTCCGGAGGGGGCGTTACTCTATGGCTACACCTTC. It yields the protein CASSPEGALLYGYTF.

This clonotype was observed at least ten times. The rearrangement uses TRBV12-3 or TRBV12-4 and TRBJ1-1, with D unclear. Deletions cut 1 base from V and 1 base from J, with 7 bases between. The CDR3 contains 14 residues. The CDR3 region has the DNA TGTGCCAGCAGTTTAGGCGGTAAGAACACTGAAGCTTTCTTT. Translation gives CASSLGGKNTEAFF.

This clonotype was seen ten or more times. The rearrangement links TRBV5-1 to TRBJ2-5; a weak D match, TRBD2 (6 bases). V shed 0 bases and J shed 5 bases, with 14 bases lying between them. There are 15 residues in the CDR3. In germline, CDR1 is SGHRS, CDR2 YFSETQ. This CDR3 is CASSLAVAEGETQYF. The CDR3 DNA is TGCGCCAGCAGCTTGGCCGTCGCGGAGGGGGAGACCCAGTACTTC.

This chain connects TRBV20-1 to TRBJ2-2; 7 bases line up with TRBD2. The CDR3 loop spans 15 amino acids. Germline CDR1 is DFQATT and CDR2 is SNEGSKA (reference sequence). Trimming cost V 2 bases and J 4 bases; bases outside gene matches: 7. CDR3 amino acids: CSARLGLGGTGELFF. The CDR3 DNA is TGCAGTGCTAGACTTGGACTAGGAGGCACCGGGGAGCTGTTTTTT.

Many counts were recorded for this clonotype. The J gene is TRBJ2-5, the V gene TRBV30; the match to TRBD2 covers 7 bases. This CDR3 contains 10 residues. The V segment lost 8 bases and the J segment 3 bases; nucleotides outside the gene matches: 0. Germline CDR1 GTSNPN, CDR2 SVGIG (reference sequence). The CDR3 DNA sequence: TGTGCCGGGGGGGAAGAGACCCAGTACTTC. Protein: CAGGEETQYF.